One and the same sample provided the 10 T cell receptor beta chains below, sequenced in a study of identical twins. TCRdb re-called the 5' RACE reads with MiXCR, one entry per CDR3 protein. In the table there are under 450,000 distinct CDR3 sequences, approximately 18% of which are singletons. Sequenced sample: naive T cells sorted from blood. Receptors were obtained from a man aged 50 or older in good health.

The chain joins TRBV20-1 to TRBJ2-7, with TRBD1 matching 8 bases. Germline V gene sequence: CDR1 DFQATT, CDR2 SNEGSKA (reference sequence). This CDR3 is built from 13 residues. The junction had 7 bases not matched to a gene; V was cut back by 6 bases and J by 3 bases. CDR3 sequence: CSAGDRRGYEQYF. In nucleotides, the CDR3 is TGCAGTGCCGGGGACAGGCGAGGCTACGAGCAGTACTTC.

This clonotype was seen just once. This chain uses TRBV7-9 with TRBJ2-1; D uncertain. V was clipped by 5 bases and J by 9 bases, with 8 bases between them. This CDR3 comprises 11 residues. From germline, CDR1 is SEHNR and CDR2 FQNEAQ (reference sequence). The CDR3 is CASSPRSEQFF. The CDR3 region has the DNA TGTGCCAGCAGCCCCCGAAGTGAGCAGTTCTTC.

This clonotype was recorded a few times. J is TRBJ2-5 and V is TRBV10-3; 7 bases line up with TRBD1. Per germline, CDR1 ENHRY and CDR2 SYGVKD. The CDR3 consists of 14 residues. J gave up 1 base and V 4 bases, and 3 bases lay outside the gene matches. The CDR3 here is CAISGWDSQETQYF. The CDR3 coding sequence is TGTGCCATCAGTGGGTGGGACAGCCAAGAGACCCAGTACTTC.

This clonotype was detected a few times. V is TRBV10-3 and J is TRBJ1-1; 7 bases align to TRBD1. V lost 4 bases and J lost 8; bases outside the gene matches: 4. The CDR3 consists of 12 residues. Germline V CDR1 and CDR2: ENHRY, SYGVKD. The CDR3 here is CAISGDRQEAFF. CDR3 in DNA: TGTGCCATCAGTGGGGACAGACAGGAAGCTTTCTTT.

Many counts were recorded for this clonotype. The chain employs TRBV10-3 and TRBJ2-2; D is uncertain. The length of the CDR3 is 16 residues. Germline CDR1 reads ENHRY; CDR2 reads SYGVKD. V shed 3 bases and J shed 1 base, with 12 bases lying between them. This CDR3 reads CAISDRTAGNTGELFF. CDR3 DNA sequence: TGTGCCATCAGTGACAGGACGGCCGGGAACACCGGGGAGCTGTTTTTT.

This clonotype was observed once. The chain links TRBV7-2 to TRBJ2-7; the D is unclear. CDR3 size: 14 residues. V lost 1 base and J 2 bases, leaving 9 bases between the germline ends. Germline V gene lookup returns CDR1 SGHTA and CDR2 FQGNSA. This chain's CDR3 is CASSLDNLPYEQYF. CDR3 sequence (DNA): TGTGCCAGCAGCTTAGACAATTTGCCCTACGAGCAGTACTTC.

V gene TRBV24-1 combines with J gene TRBJ2-7, with TRBD1 matching over 9 bases. CDR3 length: 15 residues. Germline loops: CDR1 KGHDR, CDR2 SFDVKD. V dropped 4 bases and J dropped 3; count of bases not matched to a gene: 6. CDR3 loop: CATSETGTGHYEQYF. CDR3 bases: TGTGCCACCAGTGAGACCGGGACAGGGCACTACGAGCAGTACTTC.

This clonotype was seen a handful of times. The chain has TRBV20-1 and TRBJ2-3, with TRBD2 matching over 8 bases. The CDR3 contains 15 residues. V trimming: 2 bases; J trimming: 0 bases; junction bases outside the gene matches: 4. Per germline, CDR1 DFQATT and CDR2 SNEGSKA (reference sequence). CDR3 residues: CSARLASGSTDTQYF. The CDR3 region has the DNA TGCAGTGCTAGATTAGCTAGCGGGAGCACAGATACGCAGTATTTT.

V gene TRBV18 combines with J gene TRBJ2-1; D is uncertain. Germline values: CDR1 KGHSH, CDR2 LQKENI. V shed 3 bases and J shed 7 bases, with 13 bases lying between them. The CDR3 extends over 14 amino acids. DNA of the CDR3: TGTGCCAGCTCACCCCATGGTTTGGCGAATGAGCAGTTCTTC. Translating it yields CASSPHGLANEQFF. The variable domain in full, completed from reference TRBV18 and TRBJ2-1, reads NAGVMQNPRHLVRRRGQEARLRCSPMKGHSHVYWYRQLPEEGLKFMVYLQKENIIDESGMPKERFSAEFPKEGPSILRIQQVVRGDSAAYFCASSPHGLANEQFFGPGTRLTVL.

The chain has TRBV7-9 and TRBJ2-2, with D possibly being TRBD2 (5 bases). Trimming took 2 bases from V and 6 from J, leaving 10 bases between them. Germline CDR1 SEHNR, CDR2 FQNEAQ (reference sequence). The CDR3 is 14 amino acids. CDR3 amino acids: CASSLSGPAGELFF. In DNA form, the CDR3 reads TGTGCCAGCAGCTTAAGCGGTCCGGCCGGGGAGCTGTTTTTT.